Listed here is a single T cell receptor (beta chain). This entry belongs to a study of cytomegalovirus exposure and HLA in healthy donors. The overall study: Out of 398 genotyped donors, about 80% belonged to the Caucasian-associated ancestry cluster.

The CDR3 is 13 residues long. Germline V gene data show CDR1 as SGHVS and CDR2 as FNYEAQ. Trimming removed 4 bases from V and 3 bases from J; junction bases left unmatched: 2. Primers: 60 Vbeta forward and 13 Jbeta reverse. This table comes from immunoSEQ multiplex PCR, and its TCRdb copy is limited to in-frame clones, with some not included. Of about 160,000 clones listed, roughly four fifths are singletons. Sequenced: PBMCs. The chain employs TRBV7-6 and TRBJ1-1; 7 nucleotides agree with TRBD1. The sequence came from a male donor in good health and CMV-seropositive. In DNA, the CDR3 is TGTGCCAGCAGCTACGACAGGGACACTGAAGCTTTCTTT. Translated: CASSYDRDTEAFF. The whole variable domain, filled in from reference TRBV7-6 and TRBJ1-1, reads GAGVSQSPRYKVTKRGQDVALRCDPISGHVSLYWYRQALGQGPEFLTYFNYEAQQDKSGLPNDRFSAERPEGSISTLTIQRTEQRDSAMYRCASSYDRDTEAFFGQGTRLTVV.